A single sample gave rise to the 24 T cell receptor beta chains below, sequenced in a study of cytomegalovirus exposure and HLA in healthy donors. Primers included in the PCR were 60 Vbeta and 13 Jbeta primers. Sequenced by immunoSEQ multiplex PCR; TCRdb stores in-frame clones only, minus some. The data show approximately 130,000 clones, about 84% seen once. Sequenced sample: PBMCs. The receptors here all came from a boy younger than 18 in good health and CMV-seronegative.

The chain joins TRBV30 to TRBJ1-5; TRBD1 matches at 8 bases. The CDR3 consists of 15 residues. V lost 5 bases, J lost 7 bases, and 13 bases stayed unmatched. Germline V lookup: CDR1 GTSNPN, CDR2 SVGIG (reference sequence). Here the CDR3 DNA reads TGTGCCTGGGGATCTGGGGCAGGGGGCTGGCAGCCCCAGCATTTT. It specifies CAWGSGAGGWQPQHF.

V gene TRBV10-3 combines with J gene TRBJ2-7, with a weak D call TRBD2 (6 bases). CDR1 ENHRY and CDR2 SYGVKD come from the germline V gene. V lost 3 bases and J lost 6, with 9 bases in between. The length of the CDR3 is 12 residues. The CDR3 here is CAISETSSEQYF. DNA of the CDR3: TGTGCCATCAGTGAAACTAGCTCCGAGCAGTACTTC.

This chain links TRBV19 with TRBJ1-2, with no clear D. Germline V CDR1 and CDR2: LNHDA, SQIVND (reference sequence). V dropped 6 bases and J dropped 4 bases, with 6 bases sitting between them. The CDR3 covers 11 residues. The CDR3 is CASRSGYGYTF. DNA for the CDR3: TGTGCCAGTAGGTCAGGCTATGGCTACACCTTC.

V is TRBV29-1 and J is TRBJ1-5; a possible D gene is TRBD1 (6 bases). V lost 4 bases to trimming and J lost 1 base, with 20 bases between them. The germline CDR1 and CDR2 sequences are SQVTM and ANQGSEA. The CDR3 has 17 residues. The CDR3 protein is CSVVLPGGVRSNQPQHF. CDR3 in DNA: TGCAGCGTTGTTCTTCCGGGGGGCGTCCGGAGCAATCAGCCCCAGCATTTT. Based on the CDR3 plus reference TRBV29-1 and TRBJ1-5, the full variable domain is SAVISQKPSRDICQRGTSLTIQCQVDSQVTMMFWYRQQPGQSLTLIATANQGSEATYESGFVIDKFPISRPNLTFSTLTVSNMSPEDSSIYLCSVVLPGGVRSNQPQHFGDGTRLSIL.

This clone was seen a few times. The J gene is TRBJ1-1, the V gene TRBV5-6; D gene unclear. Trimming shortened V by 4 bases and J by 5 bases, and 9 bases separated the two germline ends. Germline loops: CDR1 SGHDT, CDR2 YYEEEE. This CDR3 is 12 amino acids long. The CDR3 coding sequence is TGTGCCAGCAGCCGCGGCGTGACTGAAGCTTTCTTT. Encoded protein: CASSRGVTEAFF.

The rearrangement links TRBV25-1 to TRBJ2-1; TRBD1 matches 7 bases. The CDR3 length is 15 residues. CDR1 and CDR2 from the germline V gene are MGHDK and SYGVNS. The V segment lost 5 bases and the J segment 0 bases; nucleotides outside the gene matches: 4. The CDR3 bases are TGTGCCAGCAGTCGACCAGGGGGCTCCTACAATGAGCAGTTCTTC. This sequence encodes CASSRPGGSYNEQFF.

The table lists this clone with a count of one. The chain couples TRBV7-9 to TRBJ1-1; D ambiguous. The CDR3 runs to 14 residues. The V and J ends lost 0 bases and 6 bases respectively, with 11 bases between them. Germline CDR1 and CDR2: SEHNR and FQNEAQ (reference sequence). The CDR3 bases are TGTGCCAGCAGCTTAGCGTCCGGGTCCGCTGAAGCTTTCTTT. Encoded protein: CASSLASGSAEAFF.

The chain uses TRBV5-5 and TRBJ2-7; 9 nucleotides line up with TRBD1. V lost 4 bases, J lost 0 bases, and 5 bases stayed unmatched. CDR3 length: 15 residues. Germline values: CDR1 SGHKS, CDR2 YYEKEE (reference sequence). This chain's CDR3 is CASSVTGGISYEQYF. The CDR3 nucleotides read TGTGCCAGCAGCGTGACAGGGGGGATCTCCTACGAGCAGTACTTC.

V gene TRBV2 combines with J gene TRBJ2-7, with 7 nucleotides matching TRBD1. The CDR3 extends over 14 amino acids. J gave up 2 bases and V 6 bases, and 7 bases lay outside the gene matches. Per germline, CDR1 SNHLY and CDR2 FYNNEI. The CDR3 DNA is TGTGCCAGCAGCCTCCGGGACAGCCCCTACGAGCAGTACTTC. Its protein product is CASSLRDSPYEQYF.

The chain combines TRBV5-4 with TRBJ2-7, with 14 bases fitting TRBD2. V lost 3 bases to trimming and J lost 7 bases; unmatched junction nucleotides: 6. The germline gives CDR1 SGHNT, CDR2 YYREEE (reference sequence). This CDR3 has 15 amino acids. CDR3 amino acids: CASSWMGLAGVEQYF. The CDR3 DNA follows: TGTGCCAGCAGCTGGATGGGACTAGCGGGAGTGGAGCAGTACTTC.

Concerning this clone itself: The sample holds other DNA sequences that translate to the same CDR3. The chain employs TRBV7-8 and TRBJ2-1; 7 bases line up with TRBD2. The CDR3 covers 17 residues. V shed 6 bases, J shed 8 bases, and the junction held 19 bases outside the gene matches. Per germline, CDR1 SGHVS and CDR2 FQNEAQ. CDR3 region: CASRSYAASGGDDEQFF. As DNA, the CDR3 is TGTGCCAGCAGATCCTACGCGGCTAGCGGAGGGGACGATGAGCAGTTCTTC. The full variable domain, its missing parts supplied by reference TRBV7-8 and TRBJ2-1, is GAGVSQSPRYKVAKRGQDVALRCDPISGHVSLFWYQQALGQGPEFLTYFQNEAQLDKSGLPSDRFFAERPEGSVSTLKIQRTQQEDSAVYLCASRSYAASGGDDEQFFGPGTRLTVL.

J is TRBJ2-5 and V is TRBV5-1; weak D call: TRBD2 (5 bases). In germline, CDR1 is SGHRS, CDR2 YFSETQ. The CDR3 spans 13 residues. V was clipped by 1 base and J by 5 bases, with 9 bases between them. CDR3 bases: TGCGCCAGCAGCTTGATGGGGAGTGAGACCCAGTACTTC. Encoded protein: CASSLMGSETQYF.

The genes are TRBV13 and TRBJ2-1; 8 nucleotides match TRBD2. V lost 1 base, J lost 4 bases, and 6 bases stayed unmatched. Germline V gene data show CDR1 as PRHDT and CDR2 as FYEKMQ (reference sequence). This CDR3 comprises 16 residues. CDR3: CASSLVGGGLYNEQFF. CDR3 DNA: TGTGCCAGCAGCTTAGTAGGCGGGGGGTTGTACAATGAGCAGTTCTTC.

V gene TRBV7-9 combines with J gene TRBJ2-3; 9 bases map to TRBD1. Losses at the gene ends were 8 bases for V and 2 bases for J; bases not matched to a gene: 8. The CDR3 is made up of 15 amino acids. Germline-derived CDR1 and CDR2 are SEHNR and FQNEAQ (reference sequence). The CDR3 protein is CASHTQQGATDTQYF. CDR3 nucleotide sequence: TGTGCCAGCCACACCCAACAGGGGGCCACAGATACGCAGTATTTT. Variable domain in full (rest from reference TRBV7-9 and TRBJ2-3): DTGVSQNPRHKITKRGQNVTFRCDPISEHNRLYWYRQTLGQGPEFLTYFQNEAQLEKSRLLSDRFSAERPKGSFSTLEIQRTEQGDSAMYLCASHTQQGATDTQYFGPGTRLTVL.

This chain connects TRBV4-1 to TRBJ2-3, with 7 bases identical to TRBD2. Germline trimming cut 4 bases from V and 5 bases from J; bases unmatched to any gene: 12. This CDR3 spans 16 amino acids. CDR1 is MGHRA and CDR2 is YSYEKL in the germline V gene. CDR3 sequence (DNA): TGCGCCAGCAGCCTCCACGGTGCGGGAGTCAAAGATACGCAGTATTTT. Protein: CASSLHGAGVKDTQYF.

J is TRBJ2-7 and V is TRBV5-1; a possible D gene is TRBD2 (5 bases). The CDR3 covers 15 residues. Germline CDR1 reads SGHRS; CDR2 reads YFSETQ. V lost 2 bases and J 1 base, leaving 13 bases between the germline ends. CDR3 coding DNA: TGCGCCAGCAGCTTCGGTCAGGCGGGTTCCTACGAGCAGTACTTC. Residues: CASSFGQAGSYEQYF.

V usage is TRBV29-1 and J usage is TRBJ1-4; D is possibly TRBD1 (5 bases). The V end lost 4 bases, the J end lost 7 bases, and 10 bases lay between the germline ends. CDR1 and CDR2 from the germline V gene are SQVTM and ANQGSEA. The CDR3 has 12 residues. DNA for the CDR3: TGCAGCGTTGCAGGGTGGGGTGAAAAACTGTTTTTT. Amino acids: CSVAGWGEKLFF.

The rearrangement joins TRBV4-1 to TRBJ2-7; TRBD2 matches at 10 bases. The germline gives CDR1 MGHRA, CDR2 YSYEKL. The length of the CDR3 is 14 residues. V shed 4 bases and J 2 bases; nucleotides not matched to a gene: 2. The DNA for the CDR3 is TGCGCCAGCAGCCTTCTAGCGGGGGCCTACGAGCAGTACTTC. Translated: CASSLLAGAYEQYF.

The genes are TRBV11-1 and TRBJ1-1; D gene ambiguous. Germline CDR1 and CDR2: SGHAT and FQDESV (reference sequence). CDR3 size: 13 residues. V was clipped by 3 bases and J by 2 bases, with 7 bases between them. The CDR3 is CASSFGSNTEAFF. CDR3 DNA: TGTGCCAGCAGCTTTGGGAGTAACACTGAAGCTTTCTTT. Full variable domain (remainder filled in from reference TRBV11-1 and TRBJ1-1): EAEVAQSPRYKITEKSQAVAFWCDPISGHATLYWYRQILGQGPELLVQFQDESVVDDSQLPKDRFSAERLKGVDSTLKIQPAELGDSAMYLCASSFGSNTEAFFGQGTRLTVV.

The chain is built from TRBV2 and TRBJ2-1; D unresolved. CDR3 length: 13 amino acids. Germline values: CDR1 SNHLY, CDR2 FYNNEI. The V and J ends lost 7 bases and 5 bases respectively, with 12 bases between them. As DNA, the CDR3 is TGTGCCAGCACCCCTCCAGGCGACAATGAGCAGTTCTTC. It translates to CASTPPGDNEQFF.

J is TRBJ2-7 and V is TRBV6-5, with TRBD1 as a possible D gene (5 bases). This CDR3 spans 11 amino acids. The germline V gene encodes CDR1 MNHEY and CDR2 SVGAGI. Trimming stripped 3 bases from V and 7 bases from J, with 7 bases between. CDR3 in DNA: TGTGCCAGCAGTTATTCAGGGGAGCAGTACTTC. Encoded protein: CASSYSGEQYF.

This rearrangement joins TRBV27 to TRBJ1-5; the D gene is possibly TRBD1 (5 bases). The germline gives CDR1 MNHEY, CDR2 SMNVEV (reference sequence). The CDR3 runs 14 residues. Between the trimmed V and J ends, which lost 5 bases and 4 bases, there was a span of 12 bases. In DNA, the CDR3 is TGTGCCAGCAGTGCCTTGGGGGGAAATCAGCCCCAGCATTTT. This codes for CASSALGGNQPQHF.

V usage is TRBV11-1 and J usage is TRBJ2-7, with TRBD1 identical over 8 bases. In germline, CDR1 is SGHAT, CDR2 FQDESV (reference sequence). The ends lost 5 bases at V and 5 bases at J; junction bases unmatched: 11. The CDR3 has 15 residues. As DNA, the CDR3 is TGTGCCAGCAGCCCCGGACAGGGCACCCGAGACGAGCAGTACTTC. Protein sequence: CASSPGQGTRDEQYF.

The chain's CDR3 is CASSLGVREGRNEQFF. In DNA form, the CDR3 reads TGCGCCAGCAGCTTGGGGGTGCGGGAGGGCCGCAATGAGCAGTTCTTC. The chain has TRBV5-1 and TRBJ2-1, with TRBD2 matching over 9 bases. The CDR3 spans 16 residues. The junction had 7 bases not matched to a gene; V was cut back by 0 bases and J by 6 bases. Per germline, CDR1 SGHRS and CDR2 YFSETQ.